These 18 T cell receptor beta chains were all obtained from the same sample, sequenced in a study of T cells in Graves' hyperthyroidism and ophthalmopathy. RNA transcripts provided the source from which TCR beta CDR3 regions were amplified. A set of HTBI primers served as the primers for a first-round RT-PCR of the TCR CDR3. TCRdb used MiXCR to reprocess the multiplex PCR reads, holding one entry per CDR3 protein. The table records 610,000 or so distinct CDR3 sequences, 35% to 55% of them present only once. The sample taken for sequencing was peripheral blood or thyroid tissue (not recorded which). Receptors originate from a woman under 30 with Graves' hyperthyroidism.

In this sample, this clonotype turned up a few times. The rearrangement uses TRBV7-8 and TRBJ1-5; maybe TRBD1 (6 bases). The germline CDR1 and CDR2 sequences are SGHVS and FQNEAQ. V was clipped by 5 bases and J by 7 bases, with 18 bases between them. The CDR3 spans 15 residues. CDR3 nucleotide sequence: TGTGCCAGCAGCCCCCACAATCACAGGGCCCAGCCCCAGCATTTT. It codes for CASSPHNHRAQPQHF.

The table lists this clonotype with many counts. This chain links TRBV12-3 or TRBV12-4 with TRBJ1-4; 8 bases are a match to TRBD1. Unmatched junction bases numbered 5, after V lost 6 bases and J lost 5 bases. CDR3 length: 14 amino acids. CDR3 in amino acids: CASSQTGVNEKLFF. DNA for the CDR3: TGTGCCAGCAGCCAGACAGGGGTCAATGAAAAACTGTTTTTT.

Concerning this clonotype itself: This may come from a read error, since a much larger clone is one base off. The V gene is TRBV20-1, the J gene TRBJ1-4; 7 bases map to TRBD1. Looked up from germline, CDR1 is DFQATT and CDR2 is SNEGSKA (reference sequence). The CDR3 covers 13 residues. CDR3 amino acids: CGAATGYNEKLFF. The CDR3 bases are TGCGGTGCCGCGACAGGGTATAATGAAAAACTGTTTTTT.

The gene calls are TRBV7-8 and TRBJ2-5; 12 nucleotides line up with TRBD2. This CDR3 contains 18 residues. The V and J ends lost 4 bases and 1 base, in that order; junction bases with no gene match: 10. Germline values: CDR1 SGHVS, CDR2 FQNEAQ. CDR3 loop: CASSSGLAGGPPQETQYF. The CDR3 DNA reads as TGTGCCAGCAGCTCGGGACTAGCGGGTGGCCCCCCCCAAGAGACCCAGTACTTC.

This clonotype was seen only a few times. The chain links TRBV29-1 to TRBJ1-2, with a weak D call TRBD1 (5 bases). This CDR3 region has 11 residues. Trimming took off 8 bases at V and 5 bases at J, with 12 bases between the two ends. CDR1 is SQVTM, CDR2 ANQGSEA, per germline. The CDR3 DNA is TGCAGCTTGGAACAGGTATATGGCTACACCTTC. The encoded protein is CSLEQVYGYTF.

The chain uses TRBV25-1 and TRBJ2-6; possible D gene TRBD2, 6 bases. Germline V CDR1 and CDR2: MGHDK, SYGVNS. Trimming took 7 bases from V and 0 from J, leaving 13 bases between them. CDR3 length: 16 amino acids. This chain's CDR3 is CASTRDSSSGANVLTF. CDR3 DNA sequence: TGTGCCAGCACCCGGGACTCAAGCTCTGGGGCCAACGTCCTGACTTTC.

The chain couples TRBV10-3 to TRBJ2-5; TRBD2 matches 8 bases. Germline CDR1 reads ENHRY; CDR2 reads SYGVKD. Losses at the gene ends were 11 bases for V and 9 bases for J; bases not matched to a gene: 20. The CDR3 is 15 residues long. The CDR3 reads CAPPRREAQPGAQYF. The CDR3 DNA follows: TGTGCCCCCCCACGGCGGGAGGCCCAGCCGGGGGCCCAGTACTTC.

At least ten counts were recorded for this clonotype. V is TRBV7-2 and J is TRBJ2-6, with D possibly TRBD2 on 6 matching bases. The germline V and J ends were trimmed by 5 bases and 7 bases, with 9 bases remaining between them. CDR1 SGHTA and CDR2 FQGNSA come from the germline V gene. The CDR3 runs to 13 residues. CDR3 coding DNA: TGTGCCAGCAGCAGCGCGGGAGCCAACGTCCTGACTTTC. Residues: CASSSAGANVLTF.

J is TRBJ1-2 and V is TRBV24-1; 11 bases align to TRBD1. The J segment lost 4 bases and the V segment lost 9 bases, leaving 9 bases of the junction unmatched. CDR3 size: 15 residues. Germline V gene sequence: CDR1 KGHDR, CDR2 SFDVKD. The CDR3: CATPPRTGGVYGYTF. Here the CDR3 DNA reads TGTGCCACCCCTCCTAGGACAGGGGGCGTCTATGGCTACACCTTC.

The genes are TRBV15 and TRBJ1-2; D remains unclear. This CDR3 spans 16 amino acids. The V gene lost 1 base and the J gene lost 4 bases, with 16 bases spanning the gap. CDR1 and CDR2 from the germline V gene are LNHNV and YYDKDF (reference sequence). CDR3 in amino acids: CATSRGTVSYGYGYTF. CDR3 bases: TGTGCCACCAGCAGAGGGACGGTCTCCTACGGCTATGGCTACACCTTC.

This clonotype has a handful of counts. The rearrangement links TRBV4-2 to TRBJ1-1; D may be TRBD1 (5 bases). Germline CDR1 and CDR2: LGHNA and YNFKEQ. V lost 3 bases and J lost 1, with 12 bases in between. The CDR3 is 15 residues long. In DNA form, the CDR3 reads TGTGCCAGCAGCCAGCTACAGGAAAGGAACACTGAAGCTTTCTTT. Its protein is CASSQLQERNTEAFF.

V and J are TRBV2 and TRBJ2-3, with D maybe TRBD1 (5 bases). The ends were cut back, 6 bases at V and 0 bases at J, with 13 bases in the middle. Germline V gene data show CDR1 as SNHLY and CDR2 as FYNNEI. The CDR3 has 15 residues. The CDR3 here is CASSGGQLSTDTQYF. In DNA form, the CDR3 reads TGTGCCAGCAGCGGCGGACAACTTAGCACAGATACGCAGTATTTT.

The table lists this clonotype with a count of one. No conserved phenylalanine or tryptophan is present at the end of the CDR3, so a read error is the likely explanation. This chain connects TRBV7-9 to TRBJ2-7; 7 bases map to TRBD2. The CDR3 loop spans 13 amino acids. Germline V gives CDR1 SEHNR, CDR2 FQNEAQ (reference sequence). J gave up 3 bases and V 8 bases, and 7 bases lay outside the gene matches. The CDR3 nucleotides are TGTGCCAGCGAGCGGGACGGACGCTACGAGCAGTACCTC. As protein: CASERDGRYEQYL.

This clonotype was seen ten or more times. The V call is TRBV25-1, the J call TRBJ2-3; D unresolved. With 5 bases removed from V and 1 base from J, the gap between germline ends came to 10 bases. The length of the CDR3 is 14 residues. Per the germline V gene, CDR1 is MGHDK and CDR2 is SYGVNS. CDR3 residues: CASSRPGRTDTQYF. Here the CDR3 DNA reads TGTGCCAGCAGTCGACCAGGCCGCACAGATACGCAGTATTTT.

This clonotype occurred many times. The chain combines TRBV11-2 with TRBJ2-7; TRBD2 might be the D (6 bases). The V gene's germline CDR1 is SGHAT and CDR2 FQNNGV. CDR3 length equals 12 residues. V lost 8 bases and J lost 3, with 11 bases in between. CDR3 sequence: CASRGTIYEQYF. CDR3 in DNA: TGTGCCAGCCGCGGGACGATCTACGAGCAGTACTTC.

This rearrangement joins TRBV29-1 to TRBJ2-1; D is possibly TRBD1 (5 bases). The V end was cut by 2 bases, the J end by 2 bases, with 16 bases between. This CDR3 contains 16 residues. Germline V gene data show CDR1 as SQVTM and CDR2 as ANQGSEA. CDR3 coding DNA: TGCAGCGTTGAACCCAGGGCGGTAAGCCCCTACAATGAGCAGTTCTTC. It codes for CSVEPRAVSPYNEQFF.

The chain carries TRBV2 and TRBJ2-7; D gene ambiguous. Germline V gene lookup returns CDR1 SNHLY and CDR2 FYNNEI. Trimming left V 4 bases short and J 7 bases short, with 8 bases between. The CDR3 has 11 residues. The CDR3 sequence: CASSGNNEQYF. The DNA for the CDR3 is TGTGCCAGCAGTGGGAACAATGAGCAGTACTTC.

A word on this clonotype: It is likely a read error, because the conserved phenylalanine at the end of the CDR3 is missing. The DNA is left out, because the CDR3 cannot be placed on it with certainty; the CDR3 is given as TCRdb lists it. This chain's CDR3 is CASSSGTAANT. The J gene is TRBJ1-3, the V gene TRBV7-2; the table gives TRBD1 as D, unverified against the DNA. The CDR3 spans 11 amino acids, including both terminal residues. Germline assignment: CDR1 SGHTA and CDR2 FQGNSA.